This T cell receptor (beta chain) was found in a study of spatial heterogeneity in lung cancer (dated by TCRdb to about 2019). Regarding the complete study: More beta-chain than alpha-chain transcripts were consistently detected, likely reflecting higher beta-chain transcript abundance. TCR repertoire features were related to nonsynonymous mutation counts determined by whole-exome sequencing of tumor tissue. Both alpha and beta chains were TCR-sequenced in hundreds of tumor regions, approximately 68 matched nontumor lung samples and around 54 PBMC samples obtained at surgery. In non-small cell lung cancer, the study quantitatively compared TCR alpha and beta repertoires across several tumor regions, matched nontumor lung, and blood. In the raw uncorrected reads, each unique combination of TCR and UMI appeared more than ten times on average. Broad study findings and their caveats: Ubiquitous expanded tumor TCRs were found in blood more often at tumor resection than at routine follow-up. Confirming at a functional level the hypothesis that regional TCRs recognize regional mutations was considered to require additional single-cell paired TCR alpha and beta sequencing.

The time point tag for this specimen amounts to: sample taken at primary tumor resection. The donors were some 76 patients from the lung TRACERx cohort who had early-stage, untreated non-small cell lung cancer. For TCR sequencing, whole RNA was extracted from tumor and nontumor lung tissue, or from cryopreserved PBMC samples, and no cell sorting was done. Only patients with enough RNA available from two or more tumor regions were chosen for TCR sequencing. Library generation was performed with 5' RACE. TCRdb names NextSeq 500 as the instrument used. The TCR library protocol attached a unique molecular identifier to each TCR cDNA molecule to allow correction of PCR and sequencing errors. As for the original processing: TCR identification, UMI-based error correction and CDR3 extraction were performed with Decombinator tools. Expanded TCRs were defined as those above a frequency of 2 per 1,000, corresponding to the top 1% of the tumor frequency distribution. Renyi diversity was computed with the R vegan package after each repertoire had been subsampled 100 times to 5,000 TCRs. To build CDR3 similarity networks, amino acid triplet string-kernel similarity was used, and CDR3s were connected when their pairwise similarity was above 0.82. TCRdb trimmed public reads at Q25 via fastp, called clones via MiXCR and kept in-frame beta chains. For every CDR3 protein sequence, its rows merge into one entry that carries the most common genes and DNA. TCRdb's processing, not the study's, gives the V and J calls here. For this sample there are about 44,000 distinct CDR3 sequences; roughly 13% appear just once. The top ten clones comprise about 60% of the sample.

This clonotype was picked up many times. The target of this receptor is not known. The sample holds no much larger clone one base away, and base qualities are not on file. Trimming takes 5 bases from V and 8 bases from J, and the germline ends sit 15 bases apart. CDR1 and CDR2 are drawn from the germline V gene: SGHTA, FQGNSA. The cysteine opens and the phenylalanine closes a CDR3 of 14 amino acids. Kept here is only the CDR3 DNA, which spans 42 bases and is read in frame from base 1. The sequence links TRBV7-2 to TRBJ1-4, and perhaps TRBD1 as D gene, on 5 matching bases. The receptor comes from a male donor with early-stage non-small cell lung cancer. Sequences were derived from PBMCs, sampled at surgery. The CDR3 protein is CASSPRSGREKLFF. The DNA sequence reads TGTGCCAGCAGCCCACGCTCAGGGAGAGAAAAACTGTTTTTT.